This entry is about one T cell receptor (beta chain). The data are from a study of blood T cell repertoires in COVID-19. Study overall: Spain, Italy and the United States supplied samples that represented acute and convalescent COVID-19. From T cells, B-cell-depleted T cells, or PBMCs came the material, which was cDNA or gDNA.

As processed by the authors: Using reference gene primer amplification, nucleated cell counts were estimated. The repertoire was sequenced with immunoSEQ multiplex PCR; TCRdb's copy has only in-frame clones and lacks some. From that table come the V and J calls and clone size; the DNA was used to work out D and trimming. This sample has under 300,000 clones, with around 89% found just once. Cohort 3 recovered donors had two negative PCRs, clearance, or symptom resolution. V shed 4 bases and J 7 bases; nucleotides not matched to a gene: 8. CDR3 length equals 14 residues. Germline assignment: CDR1 MDHEN and CDR2 SYDVKM.

V gene TRBV28 combines with J gene TRBJ2-7; 9 bases are shared with TRBD1. Sequenced input: PBMCs or T cells enriched from blood (not recorded which). This TCR was recovered from a woman in her fifties or sixties who had recovered from COVID-19. CDR3 residues: CASSWGDRVGEQYF. DNA of the CDR3: TGTGCCAGCAGTTGGGGGGACAGGGTGGGAGAGCAGTACTTC.